This T cell receptor (beta chain) is drawn from a study of blood T cells in healthy people across ages. Overall study results and limits: Per-million-T-cell TCR beta diversity fell roughly linearly with age. Researchers deemed the diversity estimates from one million T cells underestimates.

As regards this clonotype: Antigen: not known.

The second PCR ran roughly 7 to 12 cycles with a sample-barcoded 5' primer and J-beta primers. Paired-end reads containing CDR3 totaled no fewer than 3 million for each sample. TCRdb processed the 5' RACE reads anew with MiXCR; each CDR3 protein has one entry. The sample gives 1 million to 1.2 million distinct CDR3 sequences, roughly two fifths of which show up once; about 12% is in the top ten. The CDR3 is 13 amino acids. The junction had 4 bases not matched to a gene; V was cut back by 2 bases and J by 7 bases. Germline CDR1 GTSNPN, CDR2 SVGIG (reference sequence). The sample consisted of blood. This sequence joins TRBV30 and TRBJ1-4, with 7 bases identical to TRBD1. This clonotype was obtained from a man aged 18-30 years in good health. CDR3 sequence (DNA): TGTGCCTGGAGTAAAGGGGGCCGTGAAAAACTGTTTTTT. Amino acids: CAWSKGGREKLFF.